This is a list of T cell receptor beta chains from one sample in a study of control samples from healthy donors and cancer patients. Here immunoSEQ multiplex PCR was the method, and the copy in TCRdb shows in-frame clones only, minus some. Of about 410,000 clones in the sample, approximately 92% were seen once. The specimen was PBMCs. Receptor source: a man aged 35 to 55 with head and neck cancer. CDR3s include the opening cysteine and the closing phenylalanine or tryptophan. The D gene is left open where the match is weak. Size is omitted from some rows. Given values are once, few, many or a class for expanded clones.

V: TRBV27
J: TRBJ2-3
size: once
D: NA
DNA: TGTGCCAGCAGTTCGCCTTATAGTGAAGATACGCAGTATTTT
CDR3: CASSSPYSEDTQYF

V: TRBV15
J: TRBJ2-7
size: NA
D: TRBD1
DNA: TGTGCCACCAGCGGCGACAGGGGAGCCTACGAGCAGTACTTC
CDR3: CATSGDRGAYEQYF

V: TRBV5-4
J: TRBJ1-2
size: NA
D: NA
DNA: TGTGCCAGCAGCTTGTCAGGGGACGAAAACTATGGCTACACCTTC
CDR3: CASSLSGDENYGYTF

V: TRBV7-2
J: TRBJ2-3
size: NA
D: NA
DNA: TGTGCCAGCAGCTTCAGCAGGGACATGGATACGCAGTATTTT
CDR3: CASSFSRDMDTQYF

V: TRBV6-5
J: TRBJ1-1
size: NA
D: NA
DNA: TGTGCCAGCAGTTTAGAGGGCGGAACTGAAGCTTTCTTT
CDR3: CASSLEGGTEAFF

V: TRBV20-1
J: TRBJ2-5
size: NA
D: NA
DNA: TGCAGTACGGGAACTTTACAGACCCAGTACTTC
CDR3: CSTGTLQTQYF

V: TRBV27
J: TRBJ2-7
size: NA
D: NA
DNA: TGTGCCAGCAGTTTATCTGGCAACGAGCAGTACTTC
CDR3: CASSLSGNEQYF

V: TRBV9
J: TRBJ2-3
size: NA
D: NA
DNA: TGTGCCAGCAGCGTAGCCCCCCTCGGCTCCCTACCTCCAGATACGCAGTATTTT
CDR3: CASSVAPLGSLPPDTQYF

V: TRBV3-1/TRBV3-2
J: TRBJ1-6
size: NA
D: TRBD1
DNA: TGTGCCAGCAGCCAAGGGACAGGAGACTCACCCCTCCACTTT
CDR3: CASSQGTGDSPLHF

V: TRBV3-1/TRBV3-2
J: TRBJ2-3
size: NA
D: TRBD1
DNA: TGTGCCAGCAGCCAAGGGGGACAGGGAGTGGATACGCAGTATTTT
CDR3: CASSQGGQGVDTQYF

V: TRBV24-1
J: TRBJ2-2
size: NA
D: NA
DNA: TGTGCCACCAGTGATCCCCAGACCCTAACCGGGGAGCTGTTTTTT
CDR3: CATSDPQTLTGELFF

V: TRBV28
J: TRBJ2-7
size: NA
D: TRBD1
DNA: TGTGCCAGCAGTTCAGACAGGGGCTACGAGCAGTACTTC
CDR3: CASSSDRGYEQYF

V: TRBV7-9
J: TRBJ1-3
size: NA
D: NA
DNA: TGTGCCAGCAGCCTTGGGGGGGGAAACACCATATATTTT
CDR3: CASSLGGGNTIYF

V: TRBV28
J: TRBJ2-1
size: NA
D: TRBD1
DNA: TGTGCCAGCAGTTTATGGGGGACAGGGACCTACAATGAGCAGTTCTTC
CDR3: CASSLWGTGTYNEQFF

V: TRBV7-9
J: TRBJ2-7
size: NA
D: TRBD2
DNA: TGTGCCAGCAGCCCGGGACTAGCGGGGGACCGCTACGAGCAGTACTTC
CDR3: CASSPGLAGDRYEQYF

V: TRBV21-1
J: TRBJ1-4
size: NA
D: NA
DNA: TGTGCCAGCAGCAAAGTCGGCAGCCGTAATGAAAAACTGTTTTTT
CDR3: CASSKVGSRNEKLFF

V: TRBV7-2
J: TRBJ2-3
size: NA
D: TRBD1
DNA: TGTGCCAGCAGCTATCAGGGGGCAGATACGCAGTATTTT
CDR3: CASSYQGADTQYF

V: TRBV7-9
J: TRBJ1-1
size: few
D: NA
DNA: TGTGCCAGCAGCTTATCCTCGGGGGGAAAAACTGAAGCTTTCTTT
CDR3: CASSLSSGGKTEAFF

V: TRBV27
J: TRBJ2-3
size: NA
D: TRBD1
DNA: TGTGCCAGTTGCCGGGACAGAAGCACAGATACGCAGTATTTT
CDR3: CASCRDRSTDTQYF

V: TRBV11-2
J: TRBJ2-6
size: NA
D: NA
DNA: TGTGCCAGCAGCGGCGGACTGAACTCTGGGGCCAACGTCCTGACTTTC
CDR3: CASSGGLNSGANVLTF